Detailed here is one T cell receptor (beta chain). The antigen is undetermined. Some second doses came at about 4 weeks and others at about 12 weeks; these were pooled. The assay was immunoSEQ multiplex PCR, and TCRdb's table has in-frame clones only and misses some. The table includes 250,000 to 300,000 clones, about 94% detected once. The V segment lost 4 bases and the J segment 6 bases; nucleotides outside the gene matches: 10. Per germline, CDR1 SGHNT and CDR2 YYREEE (reference sequence). There are 15 residues in the CDR3. This sample stems from a study of T cell responses to AZD1222 COVID-19 vaccine. Study findings and constraints: Unmutated variant regions reportedly attract nearly half of all spike-specific TCRs. Seropositive status at baseline applied to only a handful of AZD1222 recipients. Most donors were white British and more were female, and clonal diversity was possibly underestimated.

The TCR originated in an adult who received the AZD1222 COVID-19 vaccine. Sequences were derived from peripheral blood, sampled 28 days after the second AZD1222 dose. This chain joins TRBV5-4 and TRBJ1-1, with 9 bases that match TRBD1. CDR3: CASSPRPGDRAEAFF. In nucleotides, the CDR3 is TGTGCCAGCAGCCCCCGCCCAGGGGACAGGGCTGAAGCTTTCTTT.